These 28 T cell receptor beta chains were all obtained from the same sample, sequenced in a study of post-analysis software for immune sequencing data. Study-wide results and caveats: With TRBV5-6, TRBV5-1 and TRBV20-1 included, about five TRBV segments were more frequent in patients than in controls.

The antigens these receptors bind are not known. Prepared libraries of TCR beta cDNA carried unique molecular identifiers. TCRdb re-derived calls from the PCR reads in MiXCR, one entry per CDR3 protein. The sample lists roughly 870,000 distinct CDR3 sequences, approximately 53% seen once, with approximately 4.5% in the top ten. The specimen was blood. The receptors stem from a girl under 18 with multiple sclerosis.

This clonotype is a singleton in its sample. V usage is TRBV5-1 and J usage is TRBJ2-3; TRBD2 matches at 7 bases. Germline CDR1 and CDR2: SGHRS and YFSETQ. This CDR3 spans 15 amino acids. V was clipped by 4 bases and J by 3 bases; unmatched bases: 8. CDR3 sequence (DNA): TGCGCCAGCAGCACGACTAGCTTGGGTACAGATACGCAGTATTTT. Translated: CASSTTSLGTDTQYF.

The V gene is TRBV5-1, the J gene TRBJ2-1, with D tentatively TRBD2 (6 bases). Germline V gene lookup returns CDR1 SGHRS and CDR2 YFSETQ. Trimming cost V 1 base and J 7 bases, with 18 bases left between them. This CDR3 spans 16 amino acids. The CDR3 nucleotides read TGCGCCAGCAGCTTGCTGCGGCGGGAACGAGGGAATGAGCAGTTCTTC. It yields the protein CASSLLRRERGNEQFF. The full variable domain, with the rest looked up from reference TRBV5-1 and TRBJ2-1, is KAGVTQTPRYLIKTRGQQVTLSCSPISGHRSVSWYQQTPGQGLQFLFEYFSETQRNKGNFPGRFSGRQFSNSRSEMNVSTLELGDSALYLCASSLLRRERGNEQFFGPGTRLTVL.

This clonotype was observed a handful of times. This chain connects TRBV29-1 to TRBJ2-1; TRBD2 matches at 12 bases. CDR1 is SQVTM and CDR2 is ANQGSEA in the germline V gene. CDR3 length: 14 amino acids. J lost 5 bases, V lost 8 bases, and 7 bases had no gene match. The CDR3 reads CSSRTSGTHNEQFF. The CDR3, as DNA: TGCAGCTCGCGGACTAGCGGGACCCACAATGAGCAGTTCTTC.

V is TRBV5-1 and J is TRBJ2-6; D is perhaps TRBD1 or TRBD2 (5 bases each). The CDR3 length is 17 residues. Trimming cost V 4 bases and J 0 bases, with 14 bases left between them. Germline V gene sequence: CDR1 SGHRS, CDR2 YFSETQ. CDR3 coding DNA: TGCGCCAGCAGCAGGGACGGAGGTGCCTCTGGGGCCAACGTCCTGACTTTC. Encoded protein: CASSRDGGASGANVLTF.

The chain uses TRBV4-1 and TRBJ2-7; no reliable D call. Germline CDR1 MGHRA, CDR2 YSYEKL. The V gene lost 0 bases and the J gene lost 1 base, with 7 bases spanning the gap. The CDR3 runs 14 residues. The CDR3 sequence: CASSQEEQSYEQYF. The CDR3 DNA sequence: TGCGCCAGCAGCCAAGAAGAACAGTCCTACGAGCAGTACTTC.

This clonotype was found a few times. This chain connects TRBV5-1 to TRBJ1-2; 8 positions agree with TRBD1. Germline V gene sequence: CDR1 SGHRS, CDR2 YFSETQ. The CDR3 consists of 12 residues. The CDR3 DNA follows: TGCGCTCCGGACAGGGAAGGTTGTGGCTACACCTTC. Translated, it gives CAPDREGCGYTF.

In this sample, this clonotype turned up once. The CDR3 loop is CSASQLLGTDRGDTQYF. CDR3 DNA: TGCAGTGCTTCTCAACTTTTGGGAACCGACCGGGGGGATACGCAGTATTTT. This sequence joins TRBV20-1 and TRBJ2-3; a possible D gene is TRBD2 (6 bases). In germline, CDR1 is DFQATT, CDR2 SNEGSKA (reference sequence). The CDR3 contains 17 residues. Trimming shortened V by 5 bases and J by 6 bases, and 27 bases separated the two germline ends.

In its sample, this clonotype was seen a few times. The chain joins TRBV13 to TRBJ2-7, with 7 positions matching TRBD1. The J segment lost 2 bases and the V segment lost 5 bases, leaving 12 bases of the junction unmatched. Germline loops: CDR1 PRHDT, CDR2 FYEKMQ (reference sequence). This CDR3 has 16 residues. CDR3 bases: TGTGCCAGCAGCCTACGACTGGACAGGACAACCTACGAGCAGTACTTC. This translates into CASSLRLDRTTYEQYF.

As to this clonotype: This may arise from a read error, as a much more abundant clone is one base away. The CDR3 is CASSPAGGANEKRFF. In nucleotides, the CDR3 is TGCGCCAGCAGCCCCGCAGGGGGCGCGAATGAAAAACGGTTTTTT. The chain joins TRBV5-1 to TRBJ1-4; 8 bases agree with TRBD1. The CDR3 covers 15 residues. Germline-derived CDR1 and CDR2 are SGHRS and YFSETQ. Based on the CDR3 plus reference TRBV5-1 and TRBJ1-4, the full variable domain is KAGVTQTPRYLIKTRGQQVTLSCSPISGHRSVSWYQQTPGQGLQFLFEYFSETQRNKGNFPGRFSGRQFSNSRSEMNVSTLELGDSALYLCASSPAGGANEKRFFGSGTQLSVL.

V gene TRBV20-1 combines with J gene TRBJ2-1; D might be TRBD1 (6 bases). The germline V and J ends were trimmed by 3 bases and 13 bases, with 22 bases remaining between them. Germline CDR1 reads DFQATT; CDR2 reads SNEGSKA (reference sequence). This CDR3 has 14 amino acids. CDR3 protein: CSARVRGFQETQFF. The CDR3 DNA follows: TGCAGTGCTAGGGTCAGGGGCTTCCAAGAGACCCAGTTCTTC.

CDR3 in amino acids: CSVEEGGGYYGYTF. Here the CDR3 DNA reads TGCAGCGTTGAAGAAGGGGGTGGCTACTATGGCTACACCTTC. This chain uses TRBV29-1 with TRBJ1-2, with D perhaps matching TRBD1 (6 bases). The germline CDR1 and CDR2 sequences are SQVTM and ANQGSEA. V gave up 0 bases and J gave up 3 bases, with 11 bases separating them. The CDR3 runs 14 residues.

This clonotype has a handful of counts. This rearrangement joins TRBV29-1 to TRBJ2-3; D is unclear. CDR3 length: 11 residues. CDR1 is SQVTM, CDR2 ANQGSEA, per germline. The V end lost 4 bases, the J end lost 8 bases, and 10 bases lay between the germline ends. CDR3 bases: TGCAGCGTTGTGGCAGAGGCTACGCAGTATTTT. It yields the protein CSVVAEATQYF.

Only a few counts were recorded for this clonotype. The gene calls are TRBV5-5 and TRBJ2-5; the D gene is possibly TRBD1 (5 bases). V shed 5 bases and J shed 9 bases, with 26 bases lying between them. The CDR3 loop spans 16 amino acids. The V gene's germline CDR1 is SGHKS and CDR2 YYEKEE (reference sequence). CDR3 DNA sequence: TGTGCCAGCAGACCCTACCAGGGCACAGCTACTGGGCCCCAGTACTTC. It is translated as CASRPYQGTATGPQYF.

This clonotype was seen only a few times. The chain employs TRBV11-3 and TRBJ2-1; D remains ambiguous. The CDR3 covers 14 residues. V gave up 0 bases and J gave up 5 bases, with 8 bases separating them. Germline assignment: CDR1 SGHNT and CDR2 YENEEA. CDR3 in amino acids: CASSLDRWNNEQFF. The CDR3, as DNA: TGTGCCAGCAGCTTAGATCGGTGGAACAATGAGCAGTTCTTC.

The rearrangement uses TRBV12-3 or TRBV12-4 and TRBJ1-6, with no clear D. V shed 8 bases and J shed 6 bases, with 11 bases lying between them. The CDR3 is 13 amino acids. The CDR3 region is CASVKGRNSPLHF. The CDR3 region has the DNA TGTGCCAGCGTGAAGGGCCGTAATTCACCCCTCCACTTT.

The chain has TRBV30 and TRBJ1-5, with 9 bases aligning to TRBD1. Germline values: CDR1 GTSNPN, CDR2 SVGIG (reference sequence). The CDR3 contains 17 residues. V lost 1 base to trimming and J lost 2 bases; unmatched junction nucleotides: 9. The CDR3 bases are TGTGCCTGGAGTGGCCGACAGGGGGTTAGGGGCAATCAGCCCCAGCATTTT. Protein: CAWSGRQGVRGNQPQHF.

This clonotype was observed a few times. The chain has TRBV20-1 and TRBJ2-5, with D tentatively TRBD2 (6 bases). Trimming left V 6 bases short and J 5 bases short, with 19 bases between. The CDR3 is 14 residues long. CDR1 is DFQATT and CDR2 is SNEGSKA in the germline V gene (reference sequence). The CDR3 here is CSAGGGDESETQYF. For the CDR3, the DNA is TGCAGTGCGGGAGGAGGGGACGAGTCGGAGACCCAGTACTTC.

This chain links TRBV7-6 with TRBJ2-1; TRBD2 matches at 7 bases. The CDR3 sequence is 17 residues long. The J segment lost 6 bases and the V segment lost 2 bases, leaving 13 bases of the junction unmatched. Germline lookup yields CDR1 SGHVS and CDR2 FNYEAQ. CDR3 bases: TGTGCCAGCAGCTTAAGAGCGGGGATCCACCTGGGCAATGAGCAGTTCTTC. Translating it yields CASSLRAGIHLGNEQFF.

This clonotype was observed a handful of times. V usage is TRBV20-1 and J usage is TRBJ1-5; perhaps TRBD1 as D (6 bases). The germline CDR1 and CDR2 sequences are DFQATT and SNEGSKA (reference sequence). The ends were cut back, 7 bases at V and 0 bases at J, with 16 bases in the middle. The CDR3 sequence is 15 residues long. CDR3 protein: CSVADRTDSNQPQHF. CDR3 nucleotides: TGCAGTGTTGCAGATAGGACAGATAGCAATCAGCCCCAGCATTTT.

This clonotype was found a few times. The chain links TRBV7-3 to TRBJ2-1, with 15 positions matching TRBD2. CDR3 length: 17 amino acids. Per the germline V gene, CDR1 is SGHTA and CDR2 is FQGTGA. After removal of 5 bases from V and 6 bases from J, the junction contained 8 bases not matched to a gene. CDR3 sequence: CASSLGTSGRLGNEQFF. CDR3 sequence (DNA): TGTGCCAGCAGCCTTGGGACTAGCGGGAGGCTCGGCAATGAGCAGTTCTTC.

Note on this clonotype: One junction end does not reproduce the germline sequence, and a read error may be involved. CDR3 sequence (DNA): TGTGTCAGCACCGACAGTTTTATGGCCAAAAACATTCAGTACTTC. Its translation: CVSTDSFMAKNIQYF. The gene calls are TRBV6-6 and TRBJ2-4, with D possibly matching TRBD1 (5 bases). Per the germline V gene, CDR1 is MNHNY and CDR2 is SVGAGI (reference sequence). The CDR3 totals 15 residues.

The chain employs TRBV7-2 and TRBJ2-7; D is unresolved. This CDR3 is 11 amino acids long. Deletions cut 5 bases from V and 3 bases from J, with 5 bases between. Germline values: CDR1 SGHTA, CDR2 FQGNSA. The CDR3 coding sequence is TGTGCCAGCAGCAAATTCTACGAGCAGTACTTC. Translating gives CASSKFYEQYF.

The rearrangement links TRBV6-6 to TRBJ1-5, with D possibly matching TRBD1 (5 bases). The V end was cut by 6 bases, the J end by 6 bases, with 15 bases between. Looked up from germline, CDR1 is MNHNY and CDR2 is SVGAGI (reference sequence). There are 14 residues in the CDR3. CDR3 sequence reads: CASSNERGLQPQHF. In DNA form, the CDR3 reads TGTGCCAGCAGCAACGAAAGGGGACTTCAGCCCCAGCATTTT.

This clonotype occurred a few times. The chain is built from TRBV7-4 and TRBJ1-4; 7 positions match TRBD1. The CDR3 spans 15 residues. Unmatched junction bases numbered 7, after V lost 5 bases and J lost 4 bases. Germline CDR1 and CDR2: SGHVT and SQSDAQ. CDR3 coding DNA: TGTGCCAGCAGCGCGACAGGGATGATTAATGAAAAACTGTTTTTT. Amino acids: CASSATGMINEKLFF.

The genes are TRBV5-5 and TRBJ2-7; 7 positions match TRBD1. V shed 0 bases and J 4 bases; nucleotides not matched to a gene: 10. CDR3 size: 16 residues. Per germline, CDR1 SGHKS and CDR2 YYEKEE (reference sequence). CDR3 DNA sequence: TGTGCCAGCAGCTTGGGCTCCGGGACAGCCCTATACGAGCAGTACTTC. This sequence encodes CASSLGSGTALYEQYF.

V and J are TRBV19 and TRBJ2-5; maybe TRBD1 (6 bases). The end of the DNA fits TRBJ2-7 better, so the J call may be wrong. CDR3 length: 15 residues. Germline V lookup: CDR1 LNHDA, CDR2 SQIVND (reference sequence). CDR3 amino acids: CASSIFGAGVSEQYF. For the CDR3, the DNA is TGTGCCAGTAGTATTTTTGGGGCAGGGGTATCCGAGCAGTACTTC.

This clonotype appeared a single time. The V and J genes are TRBV19 and TRBJ2-1; TRBD2 agrees at 8 bases. Trimming at V came to 6 bases and at J to 9 bases, leaving 10 bases not matched to a gene. Germline V CDR1 and CDR2: LNHDA, SQIVND (reference sequence). The CDR3 is 14 amino acids. CDR3 bases: TGTGCCAGTAGCCGCGGGGGGAGAAGCATTGAGCAGTTCTTC. Protein: CASSRGGRSIEQFF.

The genes are TRBV27 and TRBJ2-7, with 8 bases matching TRBD2. Germline assignment: CDR1 MNHEY and CDR2 SMNVEV (reference sequence). V was pared by 5 bases and J by 5 bases, with 11 bases of the junction left unmatched. This CDR3 is 15 amino acids long. The CDR3 bases are TGTGCCAGCAGTCCCCAGGGACTAGGAGGAAACGAGCAGTACTTC. Amino acids: CASSPQGLGGNEQYF.